One sample yielded the 18 T cell receptor beta chains listed below, sequenced in a study of vaccination and CD4 T cells after COVID-19. The Oncomine TCR Beta short-read assay was what sequenced the DNA obtained from cultured CD4+ T cells. From CD4+ T cells that had been cultured, genomic DNA was extracted. TCRdb processed the PCR reads anew with MiXCR; each CDR3 protein has one entry. The data show 10,000 or so distinct CDR3 sequences, with about two fifths seen just once and just over 14% held by the top ten. These TCRs' antigens remain unknown. The treatment was: approximately 9-day PBMC culture with coronavirus spike peptide pools or control peptides (ViraFEST assay). It was before the COVID-19 pandemic (2011-2018) that the unexposed donor's CD4+ T cells were collected. The sequenced material came from CD4+ T cells from blood, cultured in vitro. The receptors were sampled from a human donor in good health.

This clonotype was detected a few times. The chain employs TRBV20-1 and TRBJ2-1; the match to TRBD2 covers 7 bases. The CDR3 extends over 15 amino acids. The V and J ends lost 6 bases and 3 bases, in that order; junction bases with no gene match: 11. CDR1 DFQATT and CDR2 SNEGSKA come from the germline V gene (reference sequence). The CDR3 DNA follows: TGCAGTGCCATCCCCGGGACTAAATTCTACAATGAGCAGTTCTTC. Protein sequence: CSAIPGTKFYNEQFF.

The chain uses TRBV2 and TRBJ1-2; D possibly corresponds to TRBD1 (5 bases). This CDR3 has 12 residues. Germline CDR1 is SNHLY and CDR2 is FYNNEI. V gave up 2 bases and J gave up 5 bases, with 6 bases separating them. The CDR3, as DNA: TGTGCCAGCAGTGAACGGGGGTATGGCTACACCTTC. Its translation is CASSERGYGYTF.

This sequence joins TRBV12-3 or TRBV12-4 and TRBJ1-2, with a weak D call TRBD1 (5 bases). Between the trimmed V and J ends, which lost 5 bases and 8 bases, there was a span of 15 bases. The CDR3 totals 13 residues. The CDR3, as DNA: TGTGCCAGCAGTCGATGGGACGTCGGGGGCTACACCTTC. Its protein product is CASSRWDVGGYTF.

The gene calls are TRBV4-3 and TRBJ2-7; 13 nucleotides line up with TRBD2. The junction had 5 bases not matched to a gene; V was cut back by 4 bases and J by 5 bases. CDR1 is LGHNA, CDR2 YSLEER, per germline. CDR3 length: 15 amino acids. The CDR3 sequence: CASSLGLAGVDEQYF. The DNA for the CDR3 is TGCGCCAGCAGCCTCGGACTAGCGGGAGTCGACGAGCAGTACTTC.

This clonotype showed up just a few times. The chain joins TRBV20-1 to TRBJ2-3, with 8 bases that match TRBD1. The V gene's germline CDR1 is DFQATT and CDR2 SNEGSKA (reference sequence). The CDR3 has 14 amino acids. The trim removed 6 bases at V and 1 base at J, leaving 6 bases unmatched. The DNA of the CDR3 is TGCAGTGCCCCGGGACAGGTCGGCACAGATACGCAGTATTTT. It encodes CSAPGQVGTDTQYF.

This clonotype was picked up a small number of times. V usage is TRBV6-1 and J usage is TRBJ1-5; possible D gene TRBD1, 5 bases. Deletions cut 6 bases from V and 1 base from J, with 7 bases between. Germline loops: CDR1 MNHNS, CDR2 SASEGT. CDR3 length equals 13 residues. CDR3 in amino acids: CASSGGSNQPQHF. The CDR3 region has the DNA TGTGCCAGCAGCGGGGGGAGCAATCAGCCCCAGCATTTT.

The rearrangement joins TRBV28 to TRBJ1-2, with a possible D match to TRBD1 (5 bases). There are 10 residues in the CDR3. With 11 bases removed from V and 7 bases from J, the gap between germline ends came to 11 bases. CDR1 and CDR2 (germline): MDHEN, SYDVKM. CDR3 residues: CAVLGGGYTF. In nucleotides, the CDR3 is TGTGCCGTTCTCGGGGGTGGCTACACCTTC.

J is TRBJ2-3 and V is TRBV7-3; no reliable D call. CDR3 size: 13 residues. The V and J ends lost 1 base and 4 bases respectively, with 6 bases between them. Germline V gives CDR1 SGHTA, CDR2 FQGTGA. In DNA form, the CDR3 reads TGTGCCAGCAGCTTAAATGGGCCAGATACGCAGTATTTT. This sequence encodes CASSLNGPDTQYF. The full variable domain, its missing parts supplied by reference TRBV7-3 and TRBJ2-3, is GAGVSQTPSNKVTEKGKYVELRCDPISGHTALYWYRQSLGQGPEFLIYFQGTGAADDSGLPNDRFFAVRPEGSVSTLKIQRTERGDSAVYLCASSLNGPDTQYFGPGTRLTVL.

With regard to this clonotype: At one boundary the junction diverges from the germline segment, which might be a read error. The J gene is TRBJ2-5, the V gene TRBV7-7, with 8 positions matching TRBD1. Germline V gene lookup returns CDR1 SSHAT and CDR2 FNYEAQ (reference sequence). The CDR3 runs to 14 residues. The CDR3 region is CASSFGQGKETQYF. CDR3 DNA: TGTGCTAGCAGCTTCGGACAGGGAAAGGAGACCCAGTACTTC.

The chain joins TRBV11-2 to TRBJ2-3; D possibly corresponds to TRBD2 (5 bases). The germline V gene has CDR1 SGHAT and CDR2 FQNNGV. The CDR3 covers 13 residues. V shed 1 base and J shed 6 bases, with 8 bases lying between them. The CDR3 region is CASSLGRGDTQYF. CDR3 nucleotides: TGTGCCAGCAGCTTAGGCCGAGGGGATACGCAGTATTTT. The complete variable domain, with remaining parts taken from reference TRBV11-2 and TRBJ2-3, reads EAGVAQSPRYKIIEKRQSVAFWCNPISGHATLYWYQQILGQGPKLLIQFQNNGVVDDSQLPKDRFSAERLKGVDSTLKIQPAKLEDSAVYLCASSLGRGDTQYFGPGTRLTVL.

The chain combines TRBV28 with TRBJ2-3; no definite D call. This CDR3 region has 15 residues. Germline V gene lookup returns CDR1 MDHEN and CDR2 SYDVKM. V lost 1 base, J lost 4 bases, and 12 bases lay in between. The chain's CDR3 is CASSLYGLEADTQYF. The CDR3 region has the DNA TGTGCCAGCAGTTTATACGGGTTAGAGGCAGATACGCAGTATTTT. The complete variable domain, with remaining parts taken from reference TRBV28 and TRBJ2-3, reads DVKVTQSSRYLVKRTGEKVFLECVQDMDHENMFWYRQDPGLGLRLIYFSYDVKMKEKGDIPEGYSVSREKKERFSLILESASTNQTSMYLCASSLYGLEADTQYFGPGTRLTVL.

This clonotype was observed a handful of times. The chain carries TRBV6-1 and TRBJ1-2; D not certain. CDR3 length: 14 residues. V lost 1 base and J lost 2, with 8 bases in between. CDR1 and CDR2 from the germline V gene are MNHNS and SASEGT. The CDR3 DNA sequence: TGTGCCAGCAGTGAAGGGGCAGAAAACTATGGCTACACCTTC. Amino acid sequence: CASSEGAENYGYTF.

Judged by abundance, this clonotype is hyperexpanded. The rearrangement links TRBV24-1 to TRBJ2-3, with 10 bases fitting TRBD1. This CDR3 is 15 amino acids long. Germline CDR1 reads KGHDR; CDR2 reads SFDVKD. J was trimmed by 6 bases and V by 9 bases; bases with no gene match: 11. For the CDR3, the DNA is TGTGCCACCGGGGGGGACAGGGGACTACTTGATACGCAGTATTTT. Encoded protein: CATGGDRGLLDTQYF.

The gene calls are TRBV27 and TRBJ2-3; 7 positions match TRBD2. The CDR3 totals 13 residues. Trimming cost V 6 bases and J 5 bases; bases outside gene matches: 5. Germline-derived CDR1 and CDR2 are MNHEY and SMNVEV (reference sequence). The CDR3 region is CASRGGFGDTQYF. In DNA form, the CDR3 reads TGTGCCAGCAGGGGGGGGTTCGGAGATACGCAGTATTTT.

This clonotype was seen a few times. The chain recombines TRBV6-1 with TRBJ2-3; 13 bases match TRBD2. The germline CDR1 and CDR2 sequences are MNHNS and SASEGT. J lost 2 bases, V lost 6 bases, and 8 bases had no gene match. There are 17 residues in the CDR3. This CDR3 is CASSHTGTSGTTDTQYF. Written as DNA, the CDR3 is TGTGCCAGCAGCCACACCGGGACTAGCGGGACCACAGATACGCAGTATTTT.

There are a few counts of this clonotype. The genes are TRBV2 and TRBJ2-2; TRBD2 agrees at 7 bases. Trimming at V came to 5 bases and at J to 3 bases, leaving 3 bases not matched to a gene. This CDR3 region has 14 residues. The germline gives CDR1 SNHLY, CDR2 FYNNEI. The CDR3 sequence is CASSRLAYTGELFF. CDR3 coding DNA: TGTGCCAGCAGTCGACTAGCCTACACCGGGGAGCTGTTTTTT.

The chain employs TRBV21-1 and TRBJ2-2; the D call of TRBD1 is as the table states it, not checked on the DNA. TRBV21-1 is tagged as a pseudogene. CDR3 length: 16 amino acids. The CDR3 nucleotides read TGTGCCAGCAGCAAAAACGGACAGATAAACACCGGGGAGCTGTTTTTT. Residues: CASSKNGQINTGELFF.

The chain is built from TRBV15 and TRBJ1-1, with D perhaps matching TRBD1 (5 bases). Germline values: CDR1 LNHNV, CDR2 YYDKDF (reference sequence). This CDR3 region has 14 residues. V shed 0 bases and J shed 0 bases, with 5 bases lying between them. CDR3 residues: CATSRDRVNTEAFF. The CDR3 DNA sequence: TGTGCCACCAGCAGAGACAGGGTGAACACTGAAGCTTTCTTT.